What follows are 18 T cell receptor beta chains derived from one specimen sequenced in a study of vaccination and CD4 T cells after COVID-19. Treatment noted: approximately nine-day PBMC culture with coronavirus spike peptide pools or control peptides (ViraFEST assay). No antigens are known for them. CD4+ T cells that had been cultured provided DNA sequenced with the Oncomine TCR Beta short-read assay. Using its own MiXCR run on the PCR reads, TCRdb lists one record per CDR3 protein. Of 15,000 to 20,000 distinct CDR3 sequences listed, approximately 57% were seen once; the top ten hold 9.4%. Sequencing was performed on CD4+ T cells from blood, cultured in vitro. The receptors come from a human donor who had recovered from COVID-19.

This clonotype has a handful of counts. CDR3 in amino acids: CASSPQQGTNQPQHF. CDR3 bases: TGTGCCAGTAGTCCACAACAGGGTACCAATCAGCCCCAGCATTTT. V usage is TRBV19 and J usage is TRBJ1-5, with D perhaps matching TRBD1 (6 bases). The V end lost 5 bases, the J end lost 3 bases, and 14 bases lay between the germline ends. The CDR3 extends over 15 amino acids. Looked up from germline, CDR1 is LNHDA and CDR2 is SQIVND (reference sequence).

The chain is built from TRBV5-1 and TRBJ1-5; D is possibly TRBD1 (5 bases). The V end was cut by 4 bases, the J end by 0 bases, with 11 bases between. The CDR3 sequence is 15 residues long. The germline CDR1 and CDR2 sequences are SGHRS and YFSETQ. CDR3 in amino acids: CASSPQGYSNQPQHF. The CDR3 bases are TGCGCCAGCAGCCCCCAGGGCTATAGCAATCAGCCCCAGCATTTT.

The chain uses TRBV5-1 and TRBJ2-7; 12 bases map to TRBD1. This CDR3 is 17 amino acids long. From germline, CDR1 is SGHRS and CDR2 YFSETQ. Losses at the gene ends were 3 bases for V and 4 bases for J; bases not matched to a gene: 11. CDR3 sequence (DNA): TGCGCCAGCAGCTGGGGGACCGGGACAGGGGGCGGATACGAGCAGTACTTC. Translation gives CASSWGTGTGGGYEQYF.

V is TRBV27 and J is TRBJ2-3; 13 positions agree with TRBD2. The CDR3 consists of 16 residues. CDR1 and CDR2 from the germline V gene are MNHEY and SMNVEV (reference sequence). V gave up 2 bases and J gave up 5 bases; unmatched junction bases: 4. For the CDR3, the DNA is TGTGCCAGCAGTTTAGGACTAGCGGGAGTAGGAGATACGCAGTATTTT. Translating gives CASSLGLAGVGDTQYF.

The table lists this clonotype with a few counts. The CDR3 bases are TGTGCCACCAGTGACGGTTCGGATGGCTACACCTTC. It translates to CATSDGSDGYTF. The chain combines TRBV24-1 with TRBJ1-2, with D unresolved. Germline CDR1 and CDR2: KGHDR and SFDVKD. This CDR3 is 12 amino acids long. The V gene lost 4 bases and the J gene lost 6 bases, with 8 bases spanning the gap.

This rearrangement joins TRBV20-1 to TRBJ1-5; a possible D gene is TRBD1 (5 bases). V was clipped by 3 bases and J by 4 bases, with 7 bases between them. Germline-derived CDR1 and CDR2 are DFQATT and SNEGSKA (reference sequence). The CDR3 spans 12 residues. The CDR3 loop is CSARAGNQPQHF. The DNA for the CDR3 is TGCAGTGCTAGGGCAGGGAATCAGCCCCAGCATTTT.

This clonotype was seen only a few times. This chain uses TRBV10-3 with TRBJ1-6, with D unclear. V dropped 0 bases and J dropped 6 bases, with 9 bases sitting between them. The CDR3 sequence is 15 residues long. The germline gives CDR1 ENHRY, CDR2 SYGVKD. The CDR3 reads CAISESTPANSPLHF. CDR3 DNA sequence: TGTGCCATCAGTGAGTCGACCCCGGCTAATTCACCCCTCCACTTT.

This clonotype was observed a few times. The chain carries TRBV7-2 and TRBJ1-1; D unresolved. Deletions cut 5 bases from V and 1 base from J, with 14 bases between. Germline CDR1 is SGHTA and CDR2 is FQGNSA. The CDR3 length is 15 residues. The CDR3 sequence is CASSTTPYGNTEAFF. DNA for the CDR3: TGTGCCAGCAGCACCACCCCGTACGGGAACACTGAAGCTTTCTTT.

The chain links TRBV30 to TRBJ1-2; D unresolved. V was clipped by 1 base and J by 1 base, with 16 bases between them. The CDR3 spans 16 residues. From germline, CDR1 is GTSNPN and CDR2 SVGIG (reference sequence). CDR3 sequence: CAWSGIWAGFNYGYTF. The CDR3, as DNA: TGTGCCTGGAGTGGTATATGGGCAGGATTTAACTATGGCTACACCTTC.

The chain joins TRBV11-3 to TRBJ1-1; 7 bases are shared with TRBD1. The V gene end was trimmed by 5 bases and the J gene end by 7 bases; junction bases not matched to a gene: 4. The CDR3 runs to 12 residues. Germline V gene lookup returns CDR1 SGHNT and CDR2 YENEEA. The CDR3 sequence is CASSTRDSEAFF. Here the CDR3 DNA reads TGTGCCAGCAGCACCCGGGACAGTGAAGCTTTCTTT.

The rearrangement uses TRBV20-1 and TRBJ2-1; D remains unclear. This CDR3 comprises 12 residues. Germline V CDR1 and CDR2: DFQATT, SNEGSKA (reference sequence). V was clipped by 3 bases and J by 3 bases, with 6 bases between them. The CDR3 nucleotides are TGCAGTGCTAGGCGGAGCTACAATGAGCAGTTCTTC. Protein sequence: CSARRSYNEQFF.

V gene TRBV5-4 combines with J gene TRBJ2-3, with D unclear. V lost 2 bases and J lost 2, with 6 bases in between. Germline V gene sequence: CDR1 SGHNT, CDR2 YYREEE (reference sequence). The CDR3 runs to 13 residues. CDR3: CASSFRFTDTQYF. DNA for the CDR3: TGTGCCAGCAGCTTCCGCTTCACAGATACGCAGTATTTT.

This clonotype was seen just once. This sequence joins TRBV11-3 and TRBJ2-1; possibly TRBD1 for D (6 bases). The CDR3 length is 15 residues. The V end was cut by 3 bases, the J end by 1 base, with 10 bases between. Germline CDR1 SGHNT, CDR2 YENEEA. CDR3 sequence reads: CASSFGGRSYNEQFF. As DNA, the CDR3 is TGTGCCAGCAGCTTTGGGGGCCGATCCTACAATGAGCAGTTCTTC.

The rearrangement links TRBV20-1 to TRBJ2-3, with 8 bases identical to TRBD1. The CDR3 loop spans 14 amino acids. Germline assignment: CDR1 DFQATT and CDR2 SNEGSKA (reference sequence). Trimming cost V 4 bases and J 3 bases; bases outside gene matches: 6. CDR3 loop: CSANTGQGTDTQYF. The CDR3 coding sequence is TGCAGTGCTAACACCGGACAGGGAACAGATACGCAGTATTTT.

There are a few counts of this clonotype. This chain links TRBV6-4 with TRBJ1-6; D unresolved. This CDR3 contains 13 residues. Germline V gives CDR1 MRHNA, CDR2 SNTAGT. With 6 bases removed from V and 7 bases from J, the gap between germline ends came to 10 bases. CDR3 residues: CASRAGSNSPLHF. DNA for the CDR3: TGTGCCAGCAGGGCGGGCAGCAATTCACCCCTCCACTTT.

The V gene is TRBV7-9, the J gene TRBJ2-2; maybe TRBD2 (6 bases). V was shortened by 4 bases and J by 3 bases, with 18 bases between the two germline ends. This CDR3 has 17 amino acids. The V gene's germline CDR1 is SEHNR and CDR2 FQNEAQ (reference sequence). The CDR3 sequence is CASSSSNRRAYTGELFF. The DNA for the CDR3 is TGTGCCAGCAGCTCGAGTAATAGGAGGGCCTACACCGGGGAGCTGTTTTTT.

DNA for the CDR3: TGTGCCAGCGGGTCATTACGGAAGCAGTACTTC. It yields the protein CASGSLRKQYF. The J gene is TRBJ2-7, the V gene TRBV28; D gene ambiguous. The ends were cut back, 8 bases at V and 8 bases at J, with 13 bases in the middle. The CDR3 contains 11 residues. Germline CDR1 MDHEN, CDR2 SYDVKM. The complete variable domain, with remaining parts taken from reference TRBV28 and TRBJ2-7, reads DVKVTQSSRYLVKRTGEKVFLECVQDMDHENMFWYRQDPGLGLRLIYFSYDVKMKEKGDIPEGYSVSREKKERFSLILESASTNQTSMYLCASGSLRKQYFGPGTRLTVT.

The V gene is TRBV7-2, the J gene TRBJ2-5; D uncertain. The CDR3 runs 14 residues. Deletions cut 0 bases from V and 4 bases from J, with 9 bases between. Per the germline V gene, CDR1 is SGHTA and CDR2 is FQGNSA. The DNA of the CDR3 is TGTGCCAGCAGCTTAGCTCTAGAAGGAGAGACCCAGTACTTC. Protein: CASSLALEGETQYF.